This TCR beta chain was recorded in a study of beta chain features in type 1 diabetes. Study-level results: In the patient group, naive, central memory and Treg TCRB repertoires seemed more alike than in the healthy donor group. The study found moderately but significantly shorter TCRB CDR3s in all four CD4+ subsets of Type 1 diabetes patients.

Sequenced material consisted of expressed TCRB transcripts (all of the isolated RNA was reverse transcribed). About 3.9 million reads on average were seen across naive, central memory and regulatory T cell samples. Only in-frame clones appear in the TCRdb table, and some are missing; sequencing was by immunoSEQ multiplex PCR. The sample has 95,000 to 150,000 clones, 16% seen once. Note on this clone: Its antigen remains unknown.

The length of the CDR3 is 16 residues. From germline, CDR1 is LGHNA and CDR2 YNFKEQ. With 0 bases clipped from V and 8 bases from J, the junction kept 8 bases outside the gene matches. The specimen was central memory CD4+ T cells from blood. This clonotype was sampled from a man between 25 and 39 years old with type 1 diabetes. The rearrangement joins TRBV4-2 to TRBJ2-4, with TRBD1 identical over 9 bases. The chain's CDR3 is CASSQEYRGPGDIQYF. The CDR3 DNA sequence: TGTGCCAGCAGCCAAGAGTACAGGGGGCCGGGGGACATTCAGTACTTC.